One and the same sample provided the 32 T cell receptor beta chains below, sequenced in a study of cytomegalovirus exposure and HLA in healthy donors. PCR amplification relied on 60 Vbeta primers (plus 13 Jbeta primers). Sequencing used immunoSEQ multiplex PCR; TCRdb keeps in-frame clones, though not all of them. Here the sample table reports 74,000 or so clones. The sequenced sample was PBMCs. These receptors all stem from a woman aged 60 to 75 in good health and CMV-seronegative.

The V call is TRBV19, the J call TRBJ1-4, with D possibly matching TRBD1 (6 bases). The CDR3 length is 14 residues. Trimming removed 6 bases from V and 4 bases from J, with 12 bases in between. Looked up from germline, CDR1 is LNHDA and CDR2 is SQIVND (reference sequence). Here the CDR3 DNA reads TGTGCCAGTAGCCAGGGGACACATAATGAAAAACTGTTTTTT. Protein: CASSQGTHNEKLFF. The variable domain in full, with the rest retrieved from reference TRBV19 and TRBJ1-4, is DGGITQSPKYLFRKEGQNVTLSCEQNLNHDAMYWYRQDPGQGLRLIYYSQIVNDFQKGDIAEGYSVSREKKESFPLTVTSAQKNPTAFYLCASSQGTHNEKLFFGSGTQLSVL.

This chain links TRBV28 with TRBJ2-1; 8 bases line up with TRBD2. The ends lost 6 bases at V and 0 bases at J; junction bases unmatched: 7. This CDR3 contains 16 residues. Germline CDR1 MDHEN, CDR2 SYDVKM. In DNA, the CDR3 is TGTGCCAGCAGCCGGGGGGGGGCCTCCTCCTACAATGAGCAGTTCTTC. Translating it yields CASSRGGASSYNEQFF.

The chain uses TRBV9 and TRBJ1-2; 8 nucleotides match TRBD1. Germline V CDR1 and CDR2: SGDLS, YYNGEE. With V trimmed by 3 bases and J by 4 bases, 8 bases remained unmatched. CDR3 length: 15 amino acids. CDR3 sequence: CASSAAQGVGYGYTF. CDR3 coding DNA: TGTGCCAGCAGCGCTGCACAGGGGGTGGGCTATGGCTACACCTTC. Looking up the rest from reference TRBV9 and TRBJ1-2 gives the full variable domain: DSGVTQTPKHLITATGQRVTLRCSPRSGDLSVYWYQQSLDQGLQFLIQYYNGEERAKGNILERFSAQQFPDLHSELNLSSLELGDSALYFCASSAAQGVGYGYTFGSGTRLTVV.

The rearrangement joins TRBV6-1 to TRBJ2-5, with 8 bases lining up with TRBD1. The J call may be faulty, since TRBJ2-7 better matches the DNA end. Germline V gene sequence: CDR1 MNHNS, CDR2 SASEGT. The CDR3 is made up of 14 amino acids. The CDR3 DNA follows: TGTGCCAGCAGCGCGGGACAGGCTAACTACGAGCAGTACTTC. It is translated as CASSAGQANYEQYF.

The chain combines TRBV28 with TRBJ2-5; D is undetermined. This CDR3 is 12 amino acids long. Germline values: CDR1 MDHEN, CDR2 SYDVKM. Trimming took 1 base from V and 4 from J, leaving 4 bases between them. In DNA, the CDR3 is TGTGCCAGCAGTTTATACGGAGAGACCCAGTACTTC. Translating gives CASSLYGETQYF.

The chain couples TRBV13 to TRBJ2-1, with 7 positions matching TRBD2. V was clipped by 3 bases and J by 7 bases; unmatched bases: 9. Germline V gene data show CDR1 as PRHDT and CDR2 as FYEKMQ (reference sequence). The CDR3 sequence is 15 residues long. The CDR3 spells CASSLPSGRGNEQFF. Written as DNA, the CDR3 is TGTGCCAGCAGCTTGCCTAGCGGAAGGGGTAATGAGCAGTTCTTC.

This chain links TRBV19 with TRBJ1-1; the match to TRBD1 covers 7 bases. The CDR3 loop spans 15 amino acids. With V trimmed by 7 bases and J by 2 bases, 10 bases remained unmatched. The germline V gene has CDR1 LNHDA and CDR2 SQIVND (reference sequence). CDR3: CASTRQGQTNTEAFF. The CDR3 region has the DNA TGTGCCAGTACTCGACAGGGCCAAACCAACACTGAAGCTTTCTTT.

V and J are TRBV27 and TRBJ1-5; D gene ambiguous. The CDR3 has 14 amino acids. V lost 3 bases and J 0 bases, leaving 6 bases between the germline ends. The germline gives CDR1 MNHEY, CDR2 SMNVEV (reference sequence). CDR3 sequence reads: CASSFHISNQPQHF. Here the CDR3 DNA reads TGTGCCAGCAGTTTCCACATTAGCAATCAGCCCCAGCATTTT.

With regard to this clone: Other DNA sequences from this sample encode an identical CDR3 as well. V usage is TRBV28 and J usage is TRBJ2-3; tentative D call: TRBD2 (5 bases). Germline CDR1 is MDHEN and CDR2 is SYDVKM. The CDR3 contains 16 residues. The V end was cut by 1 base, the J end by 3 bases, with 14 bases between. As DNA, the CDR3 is TGTGCCAGCAGTTTATTGCGAGGGAGTCTTACAGATACGCAGTATTTT. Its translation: CASSLLRGSLTDTQYF.

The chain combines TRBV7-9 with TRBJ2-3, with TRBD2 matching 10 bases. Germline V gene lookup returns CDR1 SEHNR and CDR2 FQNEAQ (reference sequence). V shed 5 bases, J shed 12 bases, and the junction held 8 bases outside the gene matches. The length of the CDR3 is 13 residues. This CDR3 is CASSQQASGRQYF. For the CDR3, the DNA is TGTGCCAGCAGCCAACAGGCTAGCGGGAGACAGTATTTT.

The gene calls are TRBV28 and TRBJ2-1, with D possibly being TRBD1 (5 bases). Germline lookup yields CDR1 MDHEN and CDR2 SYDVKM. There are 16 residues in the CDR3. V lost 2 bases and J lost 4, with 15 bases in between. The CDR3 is CASSLLGQKGYNEQFF. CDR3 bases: TGTGCCAGCAGTTTACTGGGTCAGAAGGGGTACAATGAGCAGTTCTTC.

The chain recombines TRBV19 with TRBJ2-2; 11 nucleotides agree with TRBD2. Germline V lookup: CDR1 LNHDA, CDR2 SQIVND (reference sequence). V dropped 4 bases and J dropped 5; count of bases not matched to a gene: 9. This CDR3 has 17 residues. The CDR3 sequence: CASSSGTLAGVTGELFF. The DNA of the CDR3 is TGTGCCAGTAGTAGCGGGACACTAGCGGGAGTAACCGGGGAGCTGTTTTTT.

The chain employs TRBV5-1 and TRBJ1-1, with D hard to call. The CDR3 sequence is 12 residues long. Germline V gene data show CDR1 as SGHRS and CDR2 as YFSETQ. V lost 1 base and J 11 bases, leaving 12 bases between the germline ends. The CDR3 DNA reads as TGCGCCAGCAGCTTGAACAGCGGGGATGCTTTCTTT. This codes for CASSLNSGDAFF.

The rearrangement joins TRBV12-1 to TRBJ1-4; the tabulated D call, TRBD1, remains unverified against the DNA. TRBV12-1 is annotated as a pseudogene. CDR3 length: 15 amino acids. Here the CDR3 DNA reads TGTGCCAGCAGCTCCCGACAGGCAACTAATGAAAAACTGTTTTTT. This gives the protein CASSSRQATNEKLFF.

The CDR3 DNA follows: TGTGCCAGCAGCCCGCGGACAGGCGGAATAGCCAAAAACATTCAGTACTTC. Amino acid sequence: CASSPRTGGIAKNIQYF. The chain couples TRBV11-2 to TRBJ2-4; TRBD1 aligns across 7 bases. The CDR3 has 17 residues. CDR1 is SGHAT, CDR2 FQNNGV, per germline. V was pared by 5 bases and J by 0 bases, with 10 bases of the junction left unmatched.

The CDR3 loop reads CAIGSLLAGGGNEQFF. The CDR3 region has the DNA TGTGCCATCGGCTCCTTACTAGCGGGAGGGGGCAATGAGCAGTTCTTC. The chain uses TRBV10-3 and TRBJ2-1; TRBD2 matches 13 bases. Germline V gives CDR1 ENHRY, CDR2 SYGVKD. V shed 8 bases, J shed 6 bases, and the junction held 10 bases outside the gene matches. CDR3 length: 16 residues.

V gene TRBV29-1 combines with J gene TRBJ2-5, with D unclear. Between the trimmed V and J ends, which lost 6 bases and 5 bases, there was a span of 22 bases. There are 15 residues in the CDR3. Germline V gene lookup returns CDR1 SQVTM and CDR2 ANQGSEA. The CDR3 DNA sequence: TGCAGCGTGTTCAGGATAGATGATATAGAGGAGACCCAGTACTTC. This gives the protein CSVFRIDDIEETQYF.

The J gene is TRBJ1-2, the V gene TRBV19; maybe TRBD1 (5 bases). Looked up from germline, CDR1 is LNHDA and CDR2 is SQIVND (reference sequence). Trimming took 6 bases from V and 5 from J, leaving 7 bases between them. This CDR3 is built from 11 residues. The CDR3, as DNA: TGTGCCAGTAGGGAGGGGTATGGCTACACCTTC. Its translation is CASREGYGYTF.

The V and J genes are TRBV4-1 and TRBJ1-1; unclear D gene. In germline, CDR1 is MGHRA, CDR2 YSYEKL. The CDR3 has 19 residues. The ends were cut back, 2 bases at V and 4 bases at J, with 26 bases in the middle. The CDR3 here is CASSQSGAWAQLAGTEAFF. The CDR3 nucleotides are TGCGCCAGCAGCCAATCGGGCGCTTGGGCGCAACTAGCGGGCACTGAAGCTTTCTTT.

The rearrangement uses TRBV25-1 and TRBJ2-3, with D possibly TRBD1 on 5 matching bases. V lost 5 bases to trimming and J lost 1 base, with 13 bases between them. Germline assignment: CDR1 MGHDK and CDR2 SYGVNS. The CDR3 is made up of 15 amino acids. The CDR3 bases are TGTGCCAGCAGTCCTAGGGGCGCGGGCACAGATACGCAGTATTTT. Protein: CASSPRGAGTDTQYF. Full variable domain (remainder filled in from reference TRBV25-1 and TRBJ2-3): EADIYQTPRYLVIGTGKKITLECSQTMGHDKMYWYQQDPGMELHLIHYSYGVNSTEKGDLSSESTVSRIRTEHFPLTLESARPSHTSQYLCASSPRGAGTDTQYFGPGTRLTVL.

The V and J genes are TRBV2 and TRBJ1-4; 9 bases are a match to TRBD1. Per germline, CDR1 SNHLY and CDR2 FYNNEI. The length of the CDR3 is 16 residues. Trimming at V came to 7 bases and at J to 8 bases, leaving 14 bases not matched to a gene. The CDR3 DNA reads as TGTGCCAGCACCATACCAGGGAGGACAGGGGTGGAAAAACTGTTTTTT. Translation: CASTIPGRTGVEKLFF.

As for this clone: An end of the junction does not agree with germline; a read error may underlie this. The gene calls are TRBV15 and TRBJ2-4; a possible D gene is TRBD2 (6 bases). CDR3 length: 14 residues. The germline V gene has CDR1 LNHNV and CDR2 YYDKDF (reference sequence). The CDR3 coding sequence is TGTACCACCAGCAGAGATCTCGGCGGGGACATTCAGTACTTC. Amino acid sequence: CTTSRDLGGDIQYF.

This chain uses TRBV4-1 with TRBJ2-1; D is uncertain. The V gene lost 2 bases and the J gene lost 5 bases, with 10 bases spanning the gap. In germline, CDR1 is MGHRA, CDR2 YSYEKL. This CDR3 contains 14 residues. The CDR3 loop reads CASSQFLGDNEQFF. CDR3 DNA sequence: TGCGCCAGCAGCCAATTCCTAGGTGACAATGAGCAGTTCTTC.

CDR3 sequence: CAWNSPPDSGLYGYTF. The CDR3 DNA sequence: TGTGCCTGGAACTCCCCCCCGGACAGTGGACTCTATGGCTACACCTTC. The genes are TRBV30 and TRBJ1-2; D possibly corresponds to TRBD1 (6 bases). V shed 4 bases and J shed 4 bases, with 22 bases lying between them. CDR1 is GTSNPN, CDR2 SVGIG, per germline (reference sequence). This CDR3 spans 16 amino acids.

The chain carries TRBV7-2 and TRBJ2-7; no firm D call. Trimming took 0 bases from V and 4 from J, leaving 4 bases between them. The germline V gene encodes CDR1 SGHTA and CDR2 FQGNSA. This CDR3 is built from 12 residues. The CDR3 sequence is CASSLAPYEQYF. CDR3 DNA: TGTGCCAGCAGCTTAGCCCCATACGAGCAGTACTTC.

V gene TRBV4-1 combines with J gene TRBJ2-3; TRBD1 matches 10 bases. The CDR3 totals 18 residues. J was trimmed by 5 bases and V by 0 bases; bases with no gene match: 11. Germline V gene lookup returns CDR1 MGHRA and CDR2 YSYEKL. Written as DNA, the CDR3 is TGCGCCAGCAGCCAAGATGGAATTGGGACAGGGGTCGAAGATACGCAGTATTTT. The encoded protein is CASSQDGIGTGVEDTQYF.

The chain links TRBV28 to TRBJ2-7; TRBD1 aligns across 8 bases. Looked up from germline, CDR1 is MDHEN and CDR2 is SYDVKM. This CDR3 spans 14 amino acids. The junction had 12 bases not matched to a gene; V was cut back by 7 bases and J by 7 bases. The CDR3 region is CASKTGDALREQYF. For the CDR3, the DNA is TGTGCCAGCAAGACAGGGGACGCCCTCCGGGAGCAGTACTTC.

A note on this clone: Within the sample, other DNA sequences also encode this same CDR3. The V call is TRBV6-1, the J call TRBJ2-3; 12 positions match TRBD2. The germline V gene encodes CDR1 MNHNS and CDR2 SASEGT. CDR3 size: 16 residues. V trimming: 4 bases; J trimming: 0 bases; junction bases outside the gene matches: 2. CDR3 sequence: CASSVLAGGSTDTQYF. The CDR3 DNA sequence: TGTGCCAGCAGTGTGCTAGCGGGGGGGAGCACAGATACGCAGTATTTT.

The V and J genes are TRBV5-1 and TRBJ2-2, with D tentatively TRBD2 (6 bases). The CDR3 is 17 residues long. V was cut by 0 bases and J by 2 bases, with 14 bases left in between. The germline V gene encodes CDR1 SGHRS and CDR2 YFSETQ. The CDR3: CASSLAPSSVNTGELFF. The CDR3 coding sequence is TGCGCCAGCAGCTTGGCCCCCTCTAGCGTTAACACCGGGGAGCTGTTTTTT.

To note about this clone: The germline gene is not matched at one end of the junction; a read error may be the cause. CDR3 nucleotide sequence: TGTGCCAGCAGCCTCTTGGACAGGGCGAAAACCGGGGAGCTGTTTTTT. It codes for CASSLLDRAKTGELFF. This rearrangement joins TRBV7-9 to TRBJ2-2; 8 bases line up with TRBD1. Germline CDR1 reads SEHNR; CDR2 reads FQNEAQ (reference sequence). The CDR3 consists of 16 residues.

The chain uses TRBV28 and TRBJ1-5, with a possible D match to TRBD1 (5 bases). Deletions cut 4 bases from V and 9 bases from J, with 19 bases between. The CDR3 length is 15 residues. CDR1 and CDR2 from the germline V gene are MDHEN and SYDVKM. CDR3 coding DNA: TGTGCCAGCAGTTCCCGTACAGGCCGAAAGGGGCCCCAGCATTTT. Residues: CASSSRTGRKGPQHF. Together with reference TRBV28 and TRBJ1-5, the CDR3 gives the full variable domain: DVKVTQSSRYLVKRTGEKVFLECVQDMDHENMFWYRQDPGLGLRLIYFSYDVKMKEKGDIPEGYSVSREKKERFSLILESASTNQTSMYLCASSSRTGRKGPQHFGDGTRLSIL.

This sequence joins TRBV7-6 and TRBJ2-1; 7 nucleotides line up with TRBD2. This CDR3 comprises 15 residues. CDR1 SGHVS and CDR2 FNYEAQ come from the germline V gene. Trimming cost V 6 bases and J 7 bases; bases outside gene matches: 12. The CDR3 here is CASSIGGGPGNEQFF. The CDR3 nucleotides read TGTGCCAGCAGTATTGGGGGAGGGCCGGGGAATGAGCAGTTCTTC.